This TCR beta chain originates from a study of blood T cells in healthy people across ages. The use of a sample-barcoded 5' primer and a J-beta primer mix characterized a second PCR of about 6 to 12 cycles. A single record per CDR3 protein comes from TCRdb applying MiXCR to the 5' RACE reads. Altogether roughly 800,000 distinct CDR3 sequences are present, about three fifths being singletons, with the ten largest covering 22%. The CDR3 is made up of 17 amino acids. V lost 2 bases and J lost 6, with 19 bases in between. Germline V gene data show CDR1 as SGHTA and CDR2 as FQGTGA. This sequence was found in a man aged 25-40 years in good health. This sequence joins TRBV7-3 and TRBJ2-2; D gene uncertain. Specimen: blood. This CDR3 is CASSLSSGSLGAGELFF. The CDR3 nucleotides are TGTGCCAGCAGCTTATCCAGTGGATCACTTGGGGCCGGGGAGCTGTTTTTT.